Listed here are 24 T cell receptor beta chains from one sample, sequenced in a study of blood T cell repertoires in COVID-19. Produced via immunoSEQ multiplex PCR; TCRdb's table is partial and in-frame only. The sample shows fewer than 350,000 clones, 70% to 90% of them seen only once. Input material: PBMCs or T cells enriched from blood (not recorded which). Receptors originate from a woman in her twenties or thirties who had recovered from COVID-19.

This clone was detected only once. V gene TRBV11-3 combines with J gene TRBJ2-7; no firm D call. This CDR3 is built from 14 residues. The V and J ends lost 0 bases and 5 bases respectively, with 11 bases between them. In germline, CDR1 is SGHNT, CDR2 YENEEA. The CDR3 sequence: CASSLEMMSHEQYF. The CDR3 region has the DNA TGTGCCAGCAGCTTAGAAATGATGAGCCACGAGCAGTACTTC.

The chain joins TRBV29-1 to TRBJ1-2; D is perhaps TRBD1 (5 bases). Germline V gene data show CDR1 as SQVTM and CDR2 as ANQGSEA. V lost 0 bases, J lost 13 bases, and 12 bases lay in between. The CDR3 has 11 residues. The CDR3 nucleotides read TGCAGCGTTGAAGACAGGGATCGGGCCACCTTC. This sequence encodes CSVEDRDRATF.

This clone was counted once. V gene TRBV28 combines with J gene TRBJ1-2, with D perhaps matching TRBD1 (6 bases). From germline, CDR1 is MDHEN and CDR2 SYDVKM. The length of the CDR3 is 17 residues. Trimming stripped 6 bases from V and 2 bases from J, with 22 bases between. The CDR3 is CASRPQGRGLANYGYTF. The CDR3 nucleotides read TGTGCCAGCAGGCCACAGGGAAGGGGTTTAGCAAACTATGGCTACACCTTC.

The chain is built from TRBV24-1 and TRBJ1-1; D gene ambiguous. The V and J ends lost 2 bases and 12 bases respectively, with 15 bases between them. Per the germline V gene, CDR1 is KGHDR and CDR2 is SFDVKD. This CDR3 is 13 amino acids long. CDR3: CATSDSRQMVTFF. The DNA for the CDR3 is TGTGCCACCAGTGATTCTCGACAAATGGTAACTTTCTTT.

This clone was picked up one time. This chain links TRBV29-1 with TRBJ2-7, with 7 bases lining up with TRBD1. This CDR3 is 15 amino acids long. Unmatched junction bases numbered 11, after V lost 6 bases and J lost 0 bases. The germline gives CDR1 SQVTM, CDR2 ANQGSEA. CDR3 sequence (DNA): TGCAGCGTAGCCGGGACAGAGAATTACTCCTACGAGCAGTACTTC. Its translation: CSVAGTENYSYEQYF.

The chain employs TRBV18 and TRBJ1-1; D not resolved. Trimming removed 3 bases at V and 3 bases at J, with 11 bases between. This CDR3 has 14 residues. The V gene's germline CDR1 is KGHSH and CDR2 LQKENI. CDR3 DNA sequence: TGTGCCAGCTCACCTTCAGATTCCGACACTGAAGCTTTCTTT. It yields the protein CASSPSDSDTEAFF.

The J gene is TRBJ2-2, the V gene TRBV7-8; possibly TRBD2 for D (6 bases). From germline, CDR1 is SGHVS and CDR2 FQNEAQ. The CDR3 sequence is 15 residues long. V was shortened by 11 bases and J by 1 base, with 17 bases between the two germline ends. CDR3 region: CAWLAGTVNTGELFF. CDR3 sequence (DNA): TGTGCCTGGCTAGCCGGGACTGTGAACACCGGGGAGCTGTTTTTT.

The chain has TRBV28 and TRBJ2-5; D unresolved. Germline V gene sequence: CDR1 MDHEN, CDR2 SYDVKM. Trimming took off 4 bases at V and 5 bases at J, with 11 bases between the two ends. This CDR3 has 13 residues. The CDR3 is CASSSFIRETQYF. The CDR3 nucleotides read TGTGCCAGCAGTTCTTTTATTCGGGAGACCCAGTACTTC.

The chain joins TRBV27 to TRBJ2-7, with D possibly matching TRBD1 (6 bases). V dropped 6 bases and J dropped 7 bases, with 13 bases sitting between them. Germline-derived CDR1 and CDR2 are MNHEY and SMNVEV (reference sequence). The CDR3 runs 12 residues. DNA for the CDR3: TGTGCCAGCAGACAGGGAGTAAGGGAGCAGTACTTC. Translation gives CASRQGVREQYF.

The chain joins TRBV7-3 to TRBJ2-2; D not resolved. Germline V CDR1 and CDR2: SGHTA, FQGTGA. Trimming removed 5 bases at V and 6 bases at J, with 10 bases between. There are 13 residues in the CDR3. In DNA, the CDR3 is TGTGCCAGCAGCCCTTTCACGGCCGGGGAGCTGTTTTTT. Protein product: CASSPFTAGELFF.

This sequence joins TRBV7-3 and TRBJ2-5, with D tentatively TRBD2 (6 bases). CDR1 is SGHTA, CDR2 FQGTGA, per germline. V lost 3 bases and J lost 4, with 12 bases in between. The CDR3 sequence is 14 residues long. CDR3 sequence: CASSFGGRAETQYF. The CDR3, as DNA: TGTGCCAGCAGCTTCGGGGGACGTGCAGAGACCCAGTACTTC.

The J gene is TRBJ2-7, the V gene TRBV5-1, with unresolved D. Germline lookup yields CDR1 SGHRS and CDR2 YFSETQ. This CDR3 spans 14 amino acids. The germline V and J ends were trimmed by 4 bases and 2 bases, with 13 bases remaining between them. CDR3 amino acids: CASSPNQVTYEQYF. In DNA form, the CDR3 reads TGCGCCAGCAGCCCGAATCAGGTAACCTACGAGCAGTACTTC.

CDR3 sequence: CASSLAPTGERNEQFF. The CDR3 DNA follows: TGTGCCAGCAGCTTAGCCCCGACAGGGGAAAGGAATGAGCAGTTCTTC. The chain recombines TRBV7-6 with TRBJ2-1; 8 nucleotides line up with TRBD1. Germline CDR1 is SGHVS and CDR2 is FNYEAQ. CDR3 size: 16 residues. With 0 bases clipped from V and 7 bases from J, the junction kept 8 bases outside the gene matches.

The V and J genes are TRBV6-5 and TRBJ1-3, with a weak D call TRBD1 (5 bases). Trimming shortened V by 9 bases and J by 0 bases, and 15 bases separated the two germline ends. This CDR3 contains 15 residues. From germline, CDR1 is MNHEY and CDR2 SVGAGI. Here the CDR3 reads CASLGLLSSGNTIYF. The CDR3 coding sequence is TGTGCCAGTCTGGGACTGCTTAGCTCTGGAAACACCATATATTTT.

This chain links TRBV11-3 with TRBJ1-1, with a weak D call TRBD1 (6 bases). CDR1 and CDR2 (germline): SGHNT, YENEEA. CDR3 length: 13 amino acids. The V and J ends lost 10 bases and 1 base respectively, with 13 bases between them. The CDR3 region has the DNA TGTGCCACCCGGGACAAGACGAACACTGAAGCTTTCTTT. This codes for CATRDKTNTEAFF.

The rearrangement joins TRBV27 to TRBJ1-4; D remains unclear. The CDR3 totals 18 residues. Germline loops: CDR1 MNHEY, CDR2 SMNVEV (reference sequence). V was trimmed by 0 bases and J by 5 bases, leaving 19 bases between them. As DNA, the CDR3 is TGTGCCAGCAGTTTATCAGCGGGGATCGGGTGGCACAATGAAAAACTGTTTTTT. This codes for CASSLSAGIGWHNEKLFF.

This chain connects TRBV7-2 to TRBJ1-5; 8 bases line up with TRBD1. The V segment lost 8 bases and the J segment 5 bases; nucleotides outside the gene matches: 11. The germline V gene has CDR1 SGHTA and CDR2 FQGNSA. The CDR3 loop spans 15 amino acids. The DNA for the CDR3 is TGTGCCAGCTCACAGGGGGTCAAGGATGATCAGCCCCAGCATTTT. Residues: CASSQGVKDDQPQHF.

This clone was counted once. The chain uses TRBV27 and TRBJ1-1; TRBD1 matches at 7 bases. CDR3 length equals 15 residues. Germline V gene data show CDR1 as MNHEY and CDR2 as SMNVEV (reference sequence). V lost 2 bases and J lost 3; bases outside the gene matches: 6. The CDR3 region is CASSLETGYDTEAFF. Written as DNA, the CDR3 is TGTGCCAGCAGTTTAGAGACAGGGTACGACACTGAAGCTTTCTTT.

The chain uses TRBV5-1 and TRBJ2-3, with TRBD2 matching over 7 bases. The germline CDR1 and CDR2 sequences are SGHRS and YFSETQ. Unmatched junction bases numbered 10, after V lost 0 bases and J lost 0 bases. The CDR3 runs to 18 residues. The CDR3 loop reads CASSLAGREGSSTDTQYF. The CDR3 coding sequence is TGCGCCAGCAGCTTGGCCGGCAGGGAGGGATCTAGCACAGATACGCAGTATTTT.

The chain has TRBV28 and TRBJ1-2, with D possibly TRBD1 on 6 matching bases. The CDR3 is 13 amino acids. Per germline, CDR1 MDHEN and CDR2 SYDVKM. The V end lost 4 bases, the J end lost 14 bases, and 20 bases lay between the germline ends. CDR3 residues: CASSSRQSQGSTF. The CDR3 DNA reads TGTGCCAGCAGTTCGAGGCAGTCACAGGGCAGTACCTTC.

CDR3 protein: CASSYVGGQPQHF. CDR3 nucleotides: TGTGCCAGCAGTTACGTCGGGGGTCAGCCCCAGCATTTT. The V call is TRBV6-2 or TRBV6-3, the J call TRBJ1-5; D possibly corresponds to TRBD1 (5 bases). Germline CDR1 reads MNHEY; CDR2 reads SVGEGT. Trimming stripped 2 bases from V and 6 bases from J, with 8 bases between. CDR3 length: 13 amino acids.

The chain recombines TRBV3-1 (or the pseudogene TRBV3-2) with TRBJ1-3; D gene ambiguous. Looked up from germline, CDR1 is LGHDT and CDR2 is YNNKEL (reference sequence). CDR3 length equals 15 residues. Trimming took off 0 bases at V and 2 bases at J, with 8 bases between the two ends. The DNA for the CDR3 is TGTGCCAGCAGCCAAGATCCAGTTCCTGGAAACACCATATATTTT. Protein: CASSQDPVPGNTIYF.

The chain combines TRBV24-1 with TRBJ1-2; 7 bases match TRBD1. The length of the CDR3 is 13 residues. The V and J ends lost 2 bases and 10 bases, in that order; junction bases with no gene match: 6. Per the germline V gene, CDR1 is KGHDR and CDR2 is SFDVKD. CDR3 region: CATSDYDREAYTF. In DNA, the CDR3 is TGTGCCACCAGTGATTACGACAGGGAGGCCTACACCTTC.

V gene TRBV13 combines with J gene TRBJ2-5; 8 bases match TRBD1. Germline loops: CDR1 PRHDT, CDR2 FYEKMQ (reference sequence). The CDR3 is 14 amino acids. With 4 bases clipped from V and 1 base from J, the junction kept 2 bases outside the gene matches. CDR3 sequence reads: CASSSDRAQETQYF. The CDR3 DNA sequence: TGTGCCAGCAGCTCGGACAGGGCCCAAGAGACCCAGTACTTC.